This T cell receptor beta chain was identified in a study of blood T cell repertoires in COVID-19. Whole-study context: The United States, Italy and Spain supplied acute and convalescent COVID-19 samples. T cells, B-cell-depleted T cells, or PBMCs supplied cDNA or gDNA.

The CDR3 extends over 16 amino acids. The V and J ends lost 0 bases and 7 bases respectively, with 14 bases between them. Germline CDR1 reads SGDLS; CDR2 reads YYNGEE. Original handling: Estimates of nucleated cell counts were drawn from the amplification of reference gene primers. Clones were read by immunoSEQ multiplex PCR, and TCRdb kept only the in-frame ones, dropping some. D and trimming were read from the DNA, whereas the V and J calls and clone size are those reported in that table. In the table there are about 150,000 clones, 75% to 90% of which are singletons. The sample was peripheral blood. The receptor was isolated from an older woman with active COVID-19. The V gene is TRBV9, the J gene TRBJ1-6; D is unclear. The CDR3 sequence is CASSVDQRPGNSPLHF. The CDR3 DNA follows: TGTGCCAGCAGCGTAGATCAGCGACCCGGGAATTCACCCCTCCACTTT.